Below, one T cell receptor beta chain is given with its context. There are 12 residues in the CDR3. V shed 8 bases, J shed 4 bases, and the junction held 3 bases outside the gene matches. Germline V lookup: CDR1 SGHTA, CDR2 FQGTGA. This sample is drawn from a study of blood T cell repertoires in COVID-19. Study-wide context: The United States, Italy and Spain provided the acute and convalescent COVID-19 samples. From T cells, B-cell-depleted T cells, or PBMCs came the material, which was cDNA or gDNA.

Some clones are missing from TCRdb's copy, which holds only in-frame ones; the method was immunoSEQ multiplex PCR. The repertoire holds approximately 300,000 clones, roughly 87% seen once, with 1% in the top ten. This clonotype was sampled from a man aged 50-59 years with active or convalescent COVID-19. The rearrangement uses TRBV7-3 and TRBJ2-3; 7 positions agree with TRBD2. Sequenced material: peripheral blood. The chain's CDR3 is CASRGDSDTQYF. For the CDR3, the DNA is TGTGCCAGCCGGGGGGATTCAGATACGCAGTATTTT.